What follows describes a single T cell receptor (beta chain). This sample was taken from a study of blood T cell repertoires in COVID-19. At the level of the study: Spain, Italy and the United States supplied samples that represented acute and convalescent COVID-19. Nucleic acid was either cDNA or gDNA, and it came from T cells, B-cell-depleted T cells, or PBMCs.

Per the original methods: Reference gene primers were amplified, and this amplification served to estimate nucleated cell counts. Measured with immunoSEQ multiplex PCR; TCRdb has only the in-frame clones, and not every one. That table is the source of V, J and clone size, and D and trimming were worked out from the DNA. The sample holds 150,000 to 200,000 clones, about 80% seen once. Germline-derived CDR1 and CDR2 are DFQATT and SNEGSKA (reference sequence). V was clipped by 6 bases and J by 6 bases, with 17 bases between them. The CDR3 is 13 amino acids. Sample: peripheral blood. This receptor was identified in a woman in her fifties or sixties with active or convalescent COVID-19. The chain carries TRBV20-1 and TRBJ1-2; D may be TRBD1 (5 bases). DNA for the CDR3: TGCAGTGCAAGTCTACAAGGGACTGATGGCTACACCTTC. This sequence encodes CSASLQGTDGYTF.